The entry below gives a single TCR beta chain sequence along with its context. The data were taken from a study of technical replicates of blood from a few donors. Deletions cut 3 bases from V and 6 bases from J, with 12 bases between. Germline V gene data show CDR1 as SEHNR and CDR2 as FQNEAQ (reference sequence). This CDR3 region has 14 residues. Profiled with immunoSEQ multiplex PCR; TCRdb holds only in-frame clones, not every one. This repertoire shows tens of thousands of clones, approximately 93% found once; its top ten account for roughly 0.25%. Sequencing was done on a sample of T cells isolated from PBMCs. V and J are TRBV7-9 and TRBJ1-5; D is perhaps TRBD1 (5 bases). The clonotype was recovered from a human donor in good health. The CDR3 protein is CASSLGGESQPQHF. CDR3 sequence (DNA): TGTGCCAGCAGCTTGGGAGGGGAAAGTCAGCCCCAGCATTTT.